Listed below are T cell receptor beta chains from one sample, sequenced in a study of OX40 agonist ivuxolimab in advanced cancers. Profiling relied on immunoSEQ multiplex PCR, and the TCRdb table lists in-frame clones only, not all of them. The profile shows around 68,000 clones, roughly 81% of them singletons. Sequenced here: CD4+ or CD8+ T cells sorted from blood, sampled in a trial of the OX40 agonist ivuxolimab. The origin of the receptors is an adult with an advanced solid tumor such as melanoma, head and neck, liver or kidney cancer. The CDR3 runs from the conserved cysteine through the conserved F or W.

J | V | CDR3
TRBJ2-7 | TRBV27 | CASMGGASYEQYF
TRBJ1-5 | TRBV2 | CASSPQTGGSNQPQHF
TRBJ2-5 | TRBV19 | CASSIARTGSETQYF
TRBJ2-1 | TRBV28 | CASRIPGTGGYNEQFF
TRBJ2-2 | TRBV12-2 | CASRLAHRVIPGELFF
TRBJ1-4 | TRBV15 | CATSRDIQGEKLFF
TRBJ1-3 | TRBV29-1 | CSVEGNASGNTIYF
TRBJ1-5 | TRBV29-1 | CSAATGNQPQHF
TRBJ1-1 | TRBV28 | CASSLFKRGLGTEAFF
TRBJ1-5 | TRBV6-6 | CASSYGGTEPQHF
TRBJ2-1 | TRBV6-5 | CASSPWNNNEQFF
TRBJ1-2 | TRBV2 | CASISDRSSYGYTF
TRBJ2-1 | TRBV28 | CASSLGQQRGNEQFF